One and the same sample provided the 21 T cell receptor beta chains below, sequenced in a study. Using its own MiXCR run on the 5' RACE reads, TCRdb lists one record per CDR3 protein. This sample has some 1,500 distinct CDR3 sequences, with more than 5.5% found just once. Source material: central memory T cells from blood PBMCs. Sample subset: central memory CD4+ T cells. These receptors were collected from a male donor with HIV.

By its share, this clonotype is large. This rearrangement joins TRBV12-3 or TRBV12-4 to TRBJ2-1; 7 bases fit TRBD1. J was trimmed by 4 bases and V by 4 bases; bases with no gene match: 7. The CDR3 runs to 15 residues. Here the CDR3 reads CASSYRTGQYNEQFF. The CDR3 DNA is TGTGCCAGCAGTTACCGGACAGGACAGTACAATGAGCAGTTCTTC.

This clonotype is deemed medium-sized. V and J are TRBV10-1 and TRBJ2-1; D is unresolved. The CDR3 length is 10 residues. Germline CDR1 reads WNHNN; CDR2 reads SYGVQD (reference sequence). V lost 7 bases and J lost 10, with 8 bases in between. Written as DNA, the CDR3 is TGCGCCAGCACGTCCTCCGAGCAGTTCTTC. Encoded protein: CASTSSEQFF.

This clonotype was found once. This sequence may be a read error, since a much larger clone differs from it by one base. V usage is TRBV10-3 and J usage is TRBJ2-1; 14 nucleotides match TRBD2. There are 18 residues in the CDR3. Per the germline V gene, CDR1 is ENHRY and CDR2 is SYGVKD. The CDR3 sequence is CAISPGLAGDLGSNEQVF. In nucleotides, the CDR3 is TGTGCCATCAGCCCGGGACTAGCGGGAGATCTCGGGAGTAATGAGCAGGTCTTC.

Within the sample, this clonotype is medium-sized. This chain uses TRBV20-1 with TRBJ2-6; D remains unclear. V shed 1 base and J shed 0 bases, with 10 bases lying between them. The CDR3 totals 16 residues. Germline V gene lookup returns CDR1 DFQATT and CDR2 SNEGSKA (reference sequence). CDR3 region: CSARVTSGSGANVLTF. The CDR3 nucleotides are TGCAGTGCTAGAGTGACCTCGGGCTCTGGGGCCAACGTCCTGACTTTC.

The chain joins TRBV11-3 to TRBJ2-5; no firm D call. With 5 bases removed from V and 4 bases from J, the gap between germline ends came to 17 bases. The CDR3 loop spans 15 amino acids. CDR1 and CDR2 from the germline V gene are SGHNT and YENEEA. CDR3 amino acids: CASSLTRVTPETQYF. The DNA of the CDR3 is TGTGCCAGCAGCCTGACCCGGGTCACCCCAGAGACCCAGTACTTC.

Within the sample, this clonotype is medium-sized. The rearrangement joins TRBV30 to TRBJ1-1; D is undetermined. Germline V gives CDR1 GTSNPN, CDR2 SVGIG (reference sequence). The CDR3 consists of 13 residues. With 6 bases removed from V and 5 bases from J, the gap between germline ends came to 16 bases. The CDR3 here is CACTFRSKTEAFF. In DNA form, the CDR3 reads TGTGCCTGCACGTTTCGAAGCAAGACTGAAGCTTTCTTT.

This clonotype is medium-sized (0.01 to 0.1%) in the sample. The chain is built from TRBV30 and TRBJ1-2; D is perhaps TRBD1 (5 bases). V lost 4 bases to trimming and J lost 4 bases, with 16 bases between them. This CDR3 spans 14 amino acids. Germline CDR1 GTSNPN, CDR2 SVGIG (reference sequence). The CDR3 DNA reads as TGTGCCTGGAACGGAGCCAGGGCTATCTATGGCTACACCTTC. Its protein product is CAWNGARAIYGYTF.

By proportion, this clonotype is medium-sized. V usage is TRBV28 and J usage is TRBJ2-1; D is unresolved. Germline V gene sequence: CDR1 MDHEN, CDR2 SYDVKM. Trimming shortened V by 6 bases and J by 9 bases, and 15 bases separated the two germline ends. The CDR3 is made up of 13 amino acids. DNA for the CDR3: TGTGCCAGCAGCTCACATTTGGTTCTTGAGCAGTTCTTC. Protein product: CASSSHLVLEQFF. The entire variable domain, with the rest obtained from reference TRBV28 and TRBJ2-1, is as follows: DVKVTQSSRYLVKRTGEKVFLECVQDMDHENMFWYRQDPGLGLRLIYFSYDVKMKEKGDIPEGYSVSREKKERFSLILESASTNQTSMYLCASSSHLVLEQFFGPGTRLTVL.

To note about this clonotype: A read error is possible here, since a much larger clone lies one base away. This chain uses TRBV6-2 or TRBV6-3 with TRBJ2-3; D call uncertain. Per germline, CDR1 MNHEY and CDR2 SVGEGT. The CDR3 has 12 amino acids. V was shortened by 2 bases and J by 6 bases, with 6 bases between the two germline ends. The CDR3 region is CASSYNSDTQYF. In DNA form, the CDR3 reads TGTGCCAGCAGTTACAACTCGGATACGCAGTATTTT.

This clonotype qualifies as large. This rearrangement joins TRBV30 to TRBJ1-2; 8 bases are shared with TRBD1. The trim removed 1 base at V and 8 bases at J, leaving 12 bases unmatched. The length of the CDR3 is 15 residues. The germline CDR1 and CDR2 sequences are GTSNPN and SVGIG (reference sequence). As DNA, the CDR3 is TGTGCCTGGAGTGAAAGGGCTACAGGGGGTTCAGGCTACACCTTC. Translation: CAWSERATGGSGYTF.

This clonotype is labeled as medium-sized. CDR3 residues: CASSRDTWGTNEKLFF. The DNA of the CDR3 is TGTGCCAGCAGCCGGGACACATGGGGAACTAATGAAAAACTGTTTTTT. The chain is built from TRBV4-2 and TRBJ1-4, with D possibly being TRBD1 (6 bases). Germline values: CDR1 LGHNA, CDR2 YNFKEQ. The length of the CDR3 is 16 residues. The ends were cut back, 4 bases at V and 1 base at J, with 13 bases in the middle.

The chain employs TRBV7-2 and TRBJ2-7; D is undetermined. V was clipped by 6 bases and J by 4 bases, with 7 bases between them. CDR1 and CDR2 from the germline V gene are SGHTA and FQGNSA. This CDR3 region has 11 residues. The CDR3 coding sequence is TGTGCCAGCAGTCCAAAGTACGAGCAGTACTTC. Protein product: CASSPKYEQYF.

By sample fraction, this clonotype is medium-sized. The rearrangement links TRBV2 to TRBJ2-7, with D perhaps TRBD1 (5 bases). The CDR3 spans 13 residues. Germline values: CDR1 SNHLY, CDR2 FYNNEI. V gave up 5 bases and J gave up 1 base, with 9 bases separating them. In DNA form, the CDR3 reads TGTGCCAGCAGTAAACGACAGTCCTACGAGCAGTACTTC. As protein: CASSKRQSYEQYF.

V is TRBV7-7 and J is TRBJ2-3; the match to TRBD2 covers 10 bases. This CDR3 has 19 residues. J was trimmed by 6 bases and V by 1 base; bases with no gene match: 16. Germline assignment: CDR1 SSHAT and CDR2 FNYEAQ (reference sequence). The CDR3 loop is CASSLEPSGSGRPGDTQYF. In nucleotides, the CDR3 is TGTGCCAGCAGCTTAGAGCCCTCGGGTAGCGGGAGGCCCGGGGATACGCAGTATTTT.

This clonotype is medium-sized within its sample. The DNA for the CDR3 is TGTGCCTGGAGAAATACAGGGGGCGGCACTGAAGCTTTCTTT. Protein sequence: CAWRNTGGGTEAFF. This sequence joins TRBV30 and TRBJ1-1; 9 nucleotides line up with TRBD1. Germline CDR1 and CDR2: GTSNPN and SVGIG (reference sequence). V was clipped by 3 bases and J by 4 bases; unmatched bases: 6. CDR3 length: 14 residues.

This chain links TRBV28 with TRBJ2-7, with D perhaps TRBD2 (5 bases). Germline CDR1 reads MDHEN; CDR2 reads SYDVKM. CDR3 size: 15 residues. V shed 6 bases and J shed 7 bases, with 22 bases lying between them. The CDR3 reads CASRYSQVRAGEQYF. The CDR3, as DNA: TGTGCCAGCAGGTACTCCCAGGTGCGGGCCGGGGAGCAGTACTTC.

CDR3: CAISDLRTMNTEAFF. Here the CDR3 DNA reads TGTGCCATCAGTGATCTCCGGACTATGAACACTGAAGCTTTCTTT. This chain joins TRBV10-3 and TRBJ1-1; D call uncertain. Trimming stripped 3 bases from V and 0 bases from J, with 11 bases between. CDR3 length: 15 residues. CDR1 and CDR2 from the germline V gene are ENHRY and SYGVKD.

This clonotype is large by share. V is TRBV6-5 and J is TRBJ2-7; possibly TRBD1 or TRBD2 for D (5 bases each). Germline CDR1 is MNHEY and CDR2 is SVGAGI. The CDR3 runs 15 residues. V lost 4 bases and J lost 0, with 13 bases in between. For the CDR3, the DNA is TGTGCCAGCAGTTCTGGTCGGGGCTACTCCTACGAGCAGTACTTC. It yields the protein CASSSGRGYSYEQYF.

This clonotype has only a few counts. The rearrangement joins TRBV5-6 to TRBJ2-5, with TRBD1 matching 8 bases. CDR1 is SGHDT and CDR2 is YYEEEE in the germline V gene. This CDR3 is built from 14 residues. The J segment lost 1 base and the V segment lost 4 bases, leaving 3 bases of the junction unmatched. The CDR3, as DNA: TGTGCCAGCAGCGGACAGGGTATCCAAGAGACCCAGTACTTC. Amino acids: CASSGQGIQETQYF.

The V call is TRBV11-2, the J call TRBJ2-1; a weak D match, TRBD1 (6 bases). CDR1 and CDR2 from the germline V gene are SGHAT and FQNNGV. The CDR3 contains 16 residues. Trimming left V 1 base short and J 0 bases short, with 10 bases between. CDR3 sequence: CASSLGQGSSYNEQFF. CDR3 in DNA: TGTGCCAGCAGCTTAGGTCAGGGGAGCTCCTACAATGAGCAGTTCTTC.

This clonotype counts as medium-sized (0.01 to 0.1%). The chain is built from TRBV11-1 and TRBJ2-3; 10 bases are a match to TRBD2. The V and J ends lost 6 bases and 3 bases, in that order; junction bases with no gene match: 15. Germline CDR1 and CDR2: SGHAT and FQDESV (reference sequence). This CDR3 contains 18 residues. CDR3 residues: CASSLLAASGSGTDTQYF. Here the CDR3 DNA reads TGTGCCAGCAGTCTTCTAGCGGCTAGCGGGAGTGGTACAGATACGCAGTATTTT.